This T cell receptor (beta chain) derives from a study of CD8+ T cells in alopecia areata. Overall study: Among treated patients, oral tofacitinib was administered at 5 to 10 mg twice daily.

The treatment denotes: oral pan-JAK inhibitor, 5-10 mg twice daily. CDR3 length: 13 residues. Germline CDR1 reads WSHSY; CDR2 reads SAAADI. V lost 6 bases and J 8 bases, leaving 11 bases between the germline ends. Sequencing templates came from extracted RNA that was reverse transcribed into cDNA. Assay used: immunoSEQ multiplex PCR; TCRdb lists only in-frame clones, some missing. This table holds about 250,000 clones, 60% found once. This receptor was identified in a human donor with alopecia areata. This chain connects TRBV10-2 to TRBJ2-6; D possibly corresponds to TRBD1 (6 bases). The material was CD4+ T cells sorted from blood, obtained between weeks 51 and 52, from a patient treated with tofacitinib. The CDR3, as DNA: TGCGCCAGCAGGGAACAGGGTCCCAACGTCCTGACTTTC. This gives the protein CASREQGPNVLTF.